This is a list of T cell receptor beta chains from one sample in a study of regulatory T cells in long-lasting Graves disease. TCRdb recomputed calls from the multiplex PCR reads with MiXCR, one row per CDR3 protein. The table lists approximately 360,000 distinct CDR3 sequences, approximately 23% of them singletons. Specimen: peripheral blood mononuclear cells (PBMCs), collected when the disease was refractory, from a patient treated with antithyroid drugs. The receptor set was obtained from a woman aged 40 to 50 with Graves disease. Each CDR3 is given with its conserved first and last residue. Each record gives: V gene, D gene, J gene, clone size, CDR3 DNA, CDR3 protein. The D gene is left open where the match is weak. Expanded clones are given a class, and other clones once, few, many or no size at all.

V gene: TRBV27; D gene: .; J gene: TRBJ1-5; clone size: many; CDR3 DNA: TGTGCCAGCCAACAAGGCCGCAATCAGCCCCAGCATTTT; CDR3 protein: CASQQGRNQPQHF
V gene: TRBV2; D gene: .; J gene: TRBJ2-2; clone size: .; CDR3 DNA: TGTGCCAGCAGGAATACAGGGTACGGGGAGCTGTTTTTT; CDR3 protein: CASRNTGYGELFF
V gene: TRBV28; D gene: .; J gene: TRBJ1-6; clone size: many; CDR3 DNA: TGTGCCAGCAGTTCGATTGGTCAATTTGGTTCACCCCTCCACTTT; CDR3 protein: CASSSIGQFGSPLHF
V gene: TRBV20-1; D gene: TRBD2; J gene: TRBJ2-5; clone size: .; CDR3 DNA: TGCAGTGCTGGAGAGTTAGTAACTAGCGGGAGAGAGACCCAGTACTTC; CDR3 protein: CSAGELVTSGRETQYF
V gene: TRBV7-9; D gene: TRBD2; J gene: TRBJ2-7; clone size: .; CDR3 DNA: TGTGCCAGCAGCTTCGGGGCACGGGGGGGAACAGAGACCGAGCAGTACTTC; CDR3 protein: CASSFGARGGTETEQYF
V gene: TRBV19; D gene: TRBD2; J gene: TRBJ2-7; clone size: many; CDR3 DNA: TGTGCCAGTAGGGCGGGACTAGGGTCCTACGAGCAGTACTTC; CDR3 protein: CASRAGLGSYEQYF
V gene: TRBV27; D gene: .; J gene: TRBJ1-1; clone size: few; CDR3 DNA: TGTGCCAGCAGTCTCAGGGTTTTTACTGAAGCTTTCTTT; CDR3 protein: CASSLRVFTEAFF
V gene: TRBV12-3/TRBV12-4; D gene: .; J gene: TRBJ1-1; clone size: many; CDR3 DNA: TGTGCCAGCAGGGGAAGCGGCACTGAAGCTTTCTTT; CDR3 protein: CASRGSGTEAFF
V gene: TRBV29-1; D gene: .; J gene: TRBJ1-5; clone size: many; CDR3 DNA: TGCAGCGTTGGGGGGGAAACTAATCAGCCCCAGCATTTT; CDR3 protein: CSVGGETNQPQHF
V gene: TRBV20-1; D gene: TRBD2; J gene: TRBJ2-7; clone size: .; CDR3 DNA: TGCAGTGCTAACGCCGGGACTAGGAGGTCCTACGAGCAGTACTTC; CDR3 protein: CSANAGTRRSYEQYF
V gene: TRBV6-1; D gene: TRBD2; J gene: TRBJ2-1; clone size: .; CDR3 DNA: TGTGCCAGCAGTGAAGCTAGCGGGTACTCAACCCACGATGAGCAGTTCTTC; CDR3 protein: CASSEASGYSTHDEQFF
V gene: TRBV12-5; D gene: .; J gene: TRBJ1-2; clone size: many; CDR3 DNA: TGTGCTAGTGGTTTGGTACTCGGGCGTGGCGTAGACTATGGCTACACCTTC; CDR3 protein: CASGLVLGRGVDYGYTF
V gene: TRBV28; D gene: TRBD1; J gene: TRBJ1-2; clone size: many; CDR3 DNA: TGTGCCAGCAGTCCCGACAGGGGGGGGTATGGCTACACCTTC; CDR3 protein: CASSPDRGGYGYTF
V gene: TRBV28; D gene: TRBD2; J gene: TRBJ2-5; clone size: few; CDR3 DNA: TGTGCCAGCAGTTTAGGGGCGGGGGTAGGGACCCAGTACTTC; CDR3 protein: CASSLGAGVGTQYF
V gene: TRBV29-1; D gene: TRBD1; J gene: TRBJ2-1; clone size: .; CDR3 DNA: TGCAGCGTTGGGACAGGGGAGGGTGAGCAGTTCTTC; CDR3 protein: CSVGTGEGEQFF
V gene: TRBV28; D gene: .; J gene: TRBJ1-2; clone size: many; CDR3 DNA: TGTGCCAGCAGTTCGTTCGGGGCGCGCTATGGCTACACCTTC; CDR3 protein: CASSSFGARYGYTF
V gene: TRBV19; D gene: TRBD1; J gene: TRBJ2-5; clone size: .; CDR3 DNA: TGTGCCAGTAGGACGACAGGGGTGGAGACCCAGTACTTC; CDR3 protein: CASRTTGVETQYF
V gene: TRBV29-1; D gene: .; J gene: TRBJ2-5; clone size: few; CDR3 DNA: TGCAGCGTTGAACTAGCAGAAGAGACCCAGTACTTC; CDR3 protein: CSVELAEETQYF
V gene: TRBV28; D gene: TRBD1; J gene: TRBJ2-2; clone size: few; CDR3 DNA: TGTGCCAGCAGTTATGGCGGACAGGACCGCACCGGGGAGCTGTTTTTT; CDR3 protein: CASSYGGQDRTGELFF
V gene: TRBV20-1; D gene: .; J gene: TRBJ2-7; clone size: .; CDR3 DNA: TGCAGTGCTAGAGATTGGGACCCCCGATACGAGCAGTACTTC; CDR3 protein: CSARDWDPRYEQYF
V gene: TRBV28; D gene: .; J gene: TRBJ2-7; clone size: many; CDR3 DNA: TGTGCCAGCAGTCTCACGGGGCCAGAGCTCGAGCAGTACTTC; CDR3 protein: CASSLTGPELEQYF
V gene: TRBV29-1; D gene: .; J gene: TRBJ2-5; clone size: many; CDR3 DNA: TGCAGCGCAGGTGAAGAGACCCAGTACTTC; CDR3 protein: CSAGEETQYF
V gene: TRBV28; D gene: TRBD1; J gene: TRBJ2-5; clone size: many; CDR3 DNA: TGTGCCAGCAGTATAACAGGGGCGAGGAAGACCCAGTACTTC; CDR3 protein: CASSITGARKTQYF
V gene: TRBV20-1; D gene: .; J gene: TRBJ1-6; clone size: .; CDR3 DNA: TGCAGTGCTGGAGATCCTGGGCAGGGACGATCACCCCTCCACTTT; CDR3 protein: CSAGDPGQGRSPLHF